A selection of T cell receptor beta chains follows, all from one sample in a study of vaccination effects on CD4 cells after COVID-19. For these TCRs, the target antigens are not known. Only in-frame clones appear in the TCRdb table, and some are missing; sequencing was by immunoSEQ multiplex PCR. The repertoire includes 25,000 to 35,000 clones, 72% of them detected once, and roughly a tenth sits in the top ten. The input for sequencing was CD4+ T cells from PBMCs cultured with SARS-CoV-2 spike peptides, taken before COVID-19 vaccination. These receptors were obtained from a human donor who received a COVID-19 vaccine. Each CDR3 is given with its conserved first and last residue. The D gene is left open where the match is weak. For some rows the clone size is stated as once, few or many, or as a class when expanded; others skip it.

clone size: NA; D gene: TRBD1; CDR3 length: 16; V gene: TRBV19; J gene: TRBJ1-1; CDR3 protein: CASILGQGARNTEAFF; CDR3 DNA: TGTGCCAGTATTTTGGGACAGGGGGCGCGGAACACTGAAGCTTTCTTT
clone size: NA; D gene: NA; CDR3 length: 13; V gene: TRBV3-1/TRBV3-2; J gene: TRBJ2-7; CDR3 protein: CASSTGRLYEQYF; CDR3 DNA: TGTGCCAGCTCGACAGGGAGGCTCTACGAGCAGTACTTC
clone size: NA; D gene: NA; CDR3 length: 17; V gene: TRBV18; J gene: TRBJ2-5; CDR3 protein: CASSPPVRMGAIETQYF; CDR3 DNA: TGTGCCAGCTCACCCCCAGTCCGGATGGGAGCCATTGAGACCCAGTACTTC
clone size: NA; D gene: NA; CDR3 length: 16; V gene: TRBV7-9; J gene: TRBJ2-7; CDR3 protein: CASSPGLGVNPYEQYF; CDR3 DNA: TGTGCCAGCTCGCCAGGTTTGGGGGTTAACCCTTACGAGCAGTACTTC
clone size: NA; D gene: NA; CDR3 length: 12; V gene: TRBV2; J gene: TRBJ2-7; CDR3 protein: CASTRSLYEQYF; CDR3 DNA: TGTGCCAGCACGAGGAGTTTGTACGAGCAGTACTTC
clone size: few; D gene: NA; CDR3 length: 15; V gene: TRBV7-9; J gene: TRBJ1-1; CDR3 protein: CASSYAGGGMTEAFF; CDR3 DNA: TGTGCCAGCAGTTATGCAGGAGGGGGGATGACTGAAGCTTTCTTT
clone size: NA; D gene: NA; CDR3 length: 13; V gene: TRBV6-5; J gene: TRBJ1-5; CDR3 protein: CASSQNSNQPQHF; CDR3 DNA: TGTGCCAGCAGTCAAAATAGCAATCAGCCCCAGCATTTT
clone size: NA; D gene: NA; CDR3 length: 13; V gene: TRBV2; J gene: TRBJ1-2; CDR3 protein: CASSREGIYGYTF; CDR3 DNA: TGTGCCAGCAGTCGGGAGGGGATATATGGCTACACCTTC
clone size: NA; D gene: TRBD2; CDR3 length: 17; V gene: TRBV4-1; J gene: TRBJ2-3; CDR3 protein: CASSQVGYSGSGDTQYF; CDR3 DNA: TGCGCCAGCAGCCAAGTCGGGTATAGCGGGAGCGGGGATACGCAGTATTTT
clone size: NA; D gene: TRBD1; CDR3 length: 14; V gene: TRBV12-5; J gene: TRBJ2-5; CDR3 protein: CASGWGQLEETQYF; CDR3 DNA: TGTGCTAGTGGTTGGGGACAGTTGGAAGAGACCCAGTACTTC
clone size: NA; D gene: NA; CDR3 length: 13; V gene: TRBV6-5; J gene: TRBJ2-3; CDR3 protein: CASSPKGSDTQYF; CDR3 DNA: TGTGCCAGCAGTCCCAAGGGCTCAGATACGCAGTATTTT
clone size: NA; D gene: TRBD2; CDR3 length: 16; V gene: TRBV24-1; J gene: TRBJ2-1; CDR3 protein: CATSDPGTSGDNEQFF; CDR3 DNA: TGTGCCACCAGTGACCCCGGGACTAGCGGGGACAATGAGCAGTTCTTC
clone size: NA; D gene: TRBD1; CDR3 length: 15; V gene: TRBV6-5; J gene: TRBJ2-7; CDR3 protein: CASRVRTGNSDEQYF; CDR3 DNA: TGTGCCAGCAGAGTAAGGACAGGGAATAGTGACGAGCAGTACTTC
clone size: NA; D gene: TRBD1; CDR3 length: 17; V gene: TRBV4-1; J gene: TRBJ2-1; CDR3 protein: CASSQGGRGGGWNEQFF; CDR3 DNA: TGCGCCAGCAGCCAAGGCGGGCGAGGGGGCGGGTGGAATGAGCAGTTCTTC
clone size: NA; D gene: NA; CDR3 length: 14; V gene: TRBV18; J gene: TRBJ2-7; CDR3 protein: CASSPMASPLEQYF; CDR3 DNA: TGTGCCAGCTCACCAATGGCTAGCCCCCTCGAGCAGTACTTC
clone size: NA; D gene: TRBD1; CDR3 length: 13; V gene: TRBV6-6; J gene: TRBJ2-7; CDR3 protein: CASSYGTGAPLGF; CDR3 DNA: TGTGCCAGCAGTTACGGGACAGGGGCCCCTCTGGGCTTC
clone size: NA; D gene: TRBD1; CDR3 length: 12; V gene: TRBV5-8; J gene: TRBJ1-1; CDR3 protein: CASSTDRVEAFF; CDR3 DNA: TGTGCCAGCAGCACGGACAGGGTTGAGGCTTTCTTT
clone size: few; D gene: NA; CDR3 length: 14; V gene: TRBV2; J gene: TRBJ2-1; CDR3 protein: CASRWQGPAYEQFF; CDR3 DNA: TGTGCCAGCAGGTGGCAAGGGCCAGCTTATGAGCAGTTCTTC
clone size: NA; D gene: NA; CDR3 length: 18; V gene: TRBV11-2; J gene: TRBJ2-5; CDR3 protein: CASSLGSLGRRKKETQYF; CDR3 DNA: TGTGCCAGCAGCTTAGGGTCGTTGGGGCGTCGGAAAAAAGAGACCCAGTACTTC
clone size: NA; D gene: NA; CDR3 length: 15; V gene: TRBV6-1; J gene: TRBJ1-5; CDR3 protein: CASSEDRQAVQPQHF; CDR3 DNA: TGTGCCAGCAGTGAAGACCGACAGGCCGTTCAGCCCCAGCATTTT
clone size: few; D gene: TRBD1; CDR3 length: 15; V gene: TRBV12-5; J gene: TRBJ2-7; CDR3 protein: CASGPTTGQTNEQYF; CDR3 DNA: TGTGCTAGTGGGCCTACAACGGGACAGACGAACGAGCAGTACTTC
clone size: once; D gene: TRBD2; CDR3 length: 16; V gene: TRBV7-9; J gene: TRBJ2-3; CDR3 protein: CASSLGTGGSTDTQYF; CDR3 DNA: TGTGCCAGCAGCTTAGGTACGGGAGGATCCACAGATACGCAGTATTTT
clone size: NA; D gene: TRBD1; CDR3 length: 18; V gene: TRBV18; J gene: TRBJ1-4; CDR3 protein: CASSPRRQGTATNEKLFF; CDR3 DNA: TGTGCCAGCTCACCAAGGAGACAGGGGACTGCAACTAATGAAAAACTGTTTTTT
clone size: few; D gene: NA; CDR3 length: 14; V gene: TRBV13; J gene: TRBJ2-5; CDR3 protein: CASSLGTGLETQYF; CDR3 DNA: TGTGCCAGCAGCTTAGGTACAGGGCTAGAGACCCAGTACTTC
clone size: NA; D gene: TRBD2; CDR3 length: 17; V gene: TRBV20-1; J gene: TRBJ2-1; CDR3 protein: CSASYSGTSGSYNEQFF; CDR3 DNA: TGCAGTGCTAGTTATAGCGGGACTAGCGGTAGTTACAATGAGCAGTTCTTC
clone size: NA; D gene: NA; CDR3 length: 14; V gene: TRBV9; J gene: TRBJ2-7; CDR3 protein: CASSVGQGTYEQYF; CDR3 DNA: TGTGCCAGCAGCGTAGGGCAGGGGACCTACGAGCAGTACTTC
clone size: NA; D gene: NA; CDR3 length: 14; V gene: TRBV9; J gene: TRBJ1-1; CDR3 protein: CASSGRVRDTEAFF; CDR3 DNA: TGTGCCAGCAGCGGCAGGGTTAGGGACACTGAAGCTTTCTTT
clone size: NA; D gene: NA; CDR3 length: 17; V gene: TRBV21-1; J gene: TRBJ1-4; CDR3 protein: CASRRRVVVATNEKLFF; CDR3 DNA: TGTGCCAGCAGGAGAAGAGTGGTGGTTGCAACTAATGAAAAACTGTTTTTT
clone size: NA; D gene: NA; CDR3 length: 17; V gene: TRBV4-1; J gene: TRBJ1-2; CDR3 protein: CASSKDRTVGGNYGYTF; CDR3 DNA: TGCGCCAGCAGCAAAGACCGGACAGTGGGGGGGAACTATGGCTACACCTTC
clone size: NA; D gene: TRBD2; CDR3 length: 17; V gene: TRBV13; J gene: TRBJ2-7; CDR3 protein: CASSLRGFSGSVREQYF; CDR3 DNA: TGTGCCAGCAGCTTACGGGGATTTAGCGGGAGCGTCCGCGAGCAGTACTTC
clone size: NA; D gene: NA; CDR3 length: 13; V gene: TRBV12-3/TRBV12-4; J gene: TRBJ2-7; CDR3 protein: CASSLAISYEQYF; CDR3 DNA: TGTGCCAGCAGTTTAGCCATATCCTACGAGCAGTACTTC
clone size: NA; D gene: NA; CDR3 length: 15; V gene: TRBV5-1; J gene: TRBJ1-1; CDR3 protein: CASSLVGKWNTEAFF; CDR3 DNA: TGCGCCAGCAGCTTGGTCGGGAAGTGGAACACTGAAGCTTTCTTT
clone size: NA; D gene: NA; CDR3 length: 13; V gene: TRBV3-1/TRBV3-2; J gene: TRBJ2-7; CDR3 protein: CASSQVGSYEQYF; CDR3 DNA: TGTGCCAGCAGCCAAGTGGGTTCTTACGAGCAGTACTTC
clone size: few; D gene: TRBD1; CDR3 length: 14; V gene: TRBV30; J gene: TRBJ2-7; CDR3 protein: CAWSRTGINGEQYF; CDR3 DNA: TGTGCCTGGAGTAGGACAGGAATAAATGGCGAGCAGTACTTC
clone size: NA; D gene: NA; CDR3 length: 14; V gene: TRBV19; J gene: TRBJ1-6; CDR3 protein: CASKSNEYNSPLHF; CDR3 DNA: TGTGCCAGTAAGTCCAACGAGTATAATTCACCCCTCCACTTT
clone size: NA; D gene: NA; CDR3 length: 12; V gene: TRBV7-9; J gene: TRBJ1-2; CDR3 protein: CASSLWGYGYTF; CDR3 DNA: TGTGCCAGCAGCTTATGGGGCTATGGCTACACCTTC
clone size: NA; D gene: NA; CDR3 length: 13; V gene: TRBV5-5; J gene: TRBJ2-2; CDR3 protein: CASTPTNPGELFF; CDR3 DNA: TGTGCCTCTACCCCAACGAATCCCGGGGAGCTGTTTTTT
clone size: NA; D gene: NA; CDR3 length: 18; V gene: TRBV7-4; J gene: TRBJ1-5; CDR3 protein: CASSLLGARAYSNQPQHF; CDR3 DNA: TGTGCCAGCAGCTTGTTAGGGGCTAGGGCGTATAGCAATCAGCCCCAGCATTTT
clone size: NA; D gene: NA; CDR3 length: 14; V gene: TRBV11-1; J gene: TRBJ2-1; CDR3 protein: CASSLFGETNEQFF; CDR3 DNA: TGTGCCAGCAGCTTGTTCGGGGAAACCAATGAGCAGTTCTTC
clone size: NA; D gene: TRBD1; CDR3 length: 14; V gene: TRBV27; J gene: TRBJ2-1; CDR3 protein: CASSTGGSYNEQFF; CDR3 DNA: TGTGCCAGCAGTACAGGGGGTTCCTACAATGAGCAGTTCTTC
clone size: NA; D gene: NA; CDR3 length: 13; V gene: TRBV29-1; J gene: TRBJ1-1; CDR3 protein: CSGDRDMNTEAFF; CDR3 DNA: TGCAGCGGTGACAGAGACATGAACACTGAAGCTTTCTTT
clone size: NA; D gene: NA; CDR3 length: 16; V gene: TRBV10-3; J gene: TRBJ1-3; CDR3 protein: CAINPAGPASGNTIYF; CDR3 DNA: TGTGCCATCAATCCGGCAGGACCTGCCTCTGGAAACACCATATATTTT